A single sample is the source of the 18 T cell receptor beta chains below, sequenced in a study of blood T cell repertoires in COVID-19. Sequencing was performed with immunoSEQ multiplex PCR; in TCRdb, only in-frame clones are kept and a portion is missing. Counted here are some 48,000 clones, 84% occurring once; the ten biggest clones make up approximately 7.6%. The source material was peripheral blood. These receptors all come from a human donor in a cohort sampled during active COVID-19.

The chain employs TRBV18 and TRBJ2-3; D might be TRBD1 (6 bases). CDR3 length: 14 amino acids. Germline-derived CDR1 and CDR2 are KGHSH and LQKENI. The V end lost 2 bases, the J end lost 5 bases, and 11 bases lay between the germline ends. CDR3 nucleotide sequence: TGTGCCAGCTCACCAACAGGGTCGGGAGATACGCAGTATTTT. Its protein product is CASSPTGSGDTQYF. Full variable domain (outside the CDR3, taken from reference TRBV18 and TRBJ2-3): NAGVMQNPRHLVRRRGQEARLRCSPMKGHSHVYWYRQLPEEGLKFMVYLQKENIIDESGMPKERFSAEFPKEGPSILRIQQVVRGDSAAYFCASSPTGSGDTQYFGPGTRLTVL.

The gene calls are TRBV6-1 and TRBJ1-1; 10 nucleotides align to TRBD1. The germline V gene encodes CDR1 MNHNS and CDR2 SASEGT. This CDR3 spans 16 amino acids. J lost 3 bases, V lost 4 bases, and 8 bases had no gene match. The CDR3 region is CASSGRDRGLDTEAFF. As DNA, the CDR3 is TGTGCCAGCAGTGGTCGGGACAGGGGCTTGGACACTGAAGCTTTCTTT.

The CDR3 here is CASSRDTHQPQHF. CDR3 sequence (DNA): TGTGCCAGCAGTCGGGACACCCATCAGCCCCAGCATTTT. V and J are TRBV28 and TRBJ1-5; maybe TRBD1 (6 bases). The CDR3 is made up of 13 amino acids. The V end was cut by 5 bases, the J end by 5 bases, with 10 bases between. Germline assignment: CDR1 MDHEN and CDR2 SYDVKM.

V gene TRBV9 combines with J gene TRBJ2-1, with 9 bases matching TRBD2. Germline V gives CDR1 SGDLS, CDR2 YYNGEE. The CDR3 has 15 amino acids. The V gene end was trimmed by 3 bases and the J gene end by 9 bases; junction bases not matched to a gene: 10. CDR3 region: CASSDSGSTLSEQFF. The DNA for the CDR3 is TGTGCCAGCAGCGATAGCGGGAGTACACTTAGTGAGCAGTTCTTC.

This clone has only one observation. The rearrangement uses TRBV7-6 and TRBJ1-1; D unclear. This CDR3 comprises 12 residues. Germline V CDR1 and CDR2: SGHVS, FNYEAQ. Deletions cut 5 bases from V and 4 bases from J, with 8 bases between. The CDR3 DNA is TGTGCCAGCAGCCCCGCGGTCACTGAAGCTTTCTTT. This codes for CASSPAVTEAFF.

This clone was recorded once. The J gene is TRBJ2-6, the V gene TRBV12-3 or TRBV12-4, with D unresolved. The V gene lost 11 bases and the J gene lost 0 bases, with 8 bases spanning the gap. This CDR3 spans 13 amino acids. CDR3 in DNA: TGTGCCGGCCGGAGCTCTGGGGCCAACGTCCTGACTTTC. Translation: CAGRSSGANVLTF.

The chain employs TRBV5-4 and TRBJ2-7; 7 bases are a match to TRBD1. Trimming took 2 bases from V and 1 from J; bases not matched to a gene: 3. This CDR3 comprises 14 residues. The germline V gene has CDR1 SGHNT and CDR2 YYREEE (reference sequence). The CDR3 loop is CASSFDRDSYEQYF. The CDR3 DNA sequence: TGTGCCAGCAGCTTCGACAGGGATTCCTACGAGCAGTACTTC.

V is TRBV28 and J is TRBJ2-7; TRBD2 agrees at 9 bases. Trimming cost V 3 bases and J 0 bases; bases outside gene matches: 3. Germline V CDR1 and CDR2: MDHEN, SYDVKM. This CDR3 is built from 15 residues. The CDR3 DNA reads TGTGCCAGCAGTTTCCCTAGCGGGGTCTCCTACGAGCAGTACTTC. Encoded protein: CASSFPSGVSYEQYF.

The chain joins TRBV5-1 to TRBJ2-5; 11 bases map to TRBD1. From germline, CDR1 is SGHRS and CDR2 YFSETQ. Trimming cost V 3 bases and J 2 bases; bases outside gene matches: 3. The CDR3 totals 15 residues. The DNA for the CDR3 is TGCGCCAGCAGCTCGGGACAGGGGGATCAAGAGACCCAGTACTTC. It translates to CASSSGQGDQETQYF.

The J gene is TRBJ2-7, the V gene TRBV19, with D possibly matching TRBD2 (6 bases). V was shortened by 2 bases and J by 2 bases, with 10 bases between the two germline ends. CDR1 and CDR2 from the germline V gene are LNHDA and SQIVND (reference sequence). The CDR3 totals 14 residues. Written as DNA, the CDR3 is TGTGCCAGTAGTATAAAGGACTATACCTACGAGCAGTACTTC. This gives the protein CASSIKDYTYEQYF.

The rearrangement links TRBV30 to TRBJ2-3; 10 bases map to TRBD2. V lost 3 bases and J lost 1; bases outside the gene matches: 13. Germline CDR1 and CDR2: GTSNPN and SVGIG (reference sequence). This CDR3 region has 18 residues. The CDR3 reads CAWSPQGAGGPRTDTQYF. The CDR3 DNA is TGTGCCTGGAGCCCCCAGGGAGCGGGAGGGCCGCGCACAGATACGCAGTATTTT.

V is TRBV11-2 and J is TRBJ2-5, with D possibly TRBD2 on 5 matching bases. V lost 3 bases and J lost 5, with 16 bases in between. The germline gives CDR1 SGHAT, CDR2 FQNNGV. The CDR3 totals 15 residues. The CDR3 DNA is TGTGCCAGCAGCTTCGGACCCGGACGGAGGGAGACCCAGTACTTC. Translation gives CASSFGPGRRETQYF.

The chain combines TRBV7-3 with TRBJ2-1, with a weak D call TRBD2 (5 bases). The V gene's germline CDR1 is SGHTA and CDR2 FQGTGA. Trimming stripped 2 bases from V and 7 bases from J, with 15 bases between. The CDR3 runs 15 residues. Here the CDR3 reads CASSLDWTARNEQFF. The CDR3 region has the DNA TGTGCCAGCAGCTTAGATTGGACTGCCCGAAATGAGCAGTTCTTC.

V and J are TRBV19 and TRBJ2-1; D is perhaps TRBD1 (5 bases). The V gene lost 2 bases and the J gene lost 1 base, with 9 bases spanning the gap. The CDR3 is 15 residues long. CDR1 is LNHDA and CDR2 is SQIVND in the germline V gene (reference sequence). Written as DNA, the CDR3 is TGTGCCAGTAGTATATACAGGCCTTCCTACAATGAGCAGTTCTTC. It encodes CASSIYRPSYNEQFF.

This clone came up once. V usage is TRBV11-2 and J usage is TRBJ1-1; D not certain. V dropped 2 bases and J dropped 1 base, with 8 bases sitting between them. The CDR3 has 14 amino acids. The germline V gene has CDR1 SGHAT and CDR2 FQNNGV. The CDR3 nucleotides read TGTGCCAGCAGCTTAATGCGGCAGAACACTGAAGCTTTCTTT. Its translation: CASSLMRQNTEAFF.

The chain is built from TRBV2 and TRBJ1-1, with TRBD1 identical over 7 bases. Germline-derived CDR1 and CDR2 are SNHLY and FYNNEI. Trimming cost V 6 bases and J 5 bases; bases outside gene matches: 6. This CDR3 is 13 amino acids long. CDR3 in DNA: TGTGCCAGCAGCCGAAACAGGGGAACTGAAGCTTTCTTT. This codes for CASSRNRGTEAFF.

CDR3: CASSRGYNEQFF. DNA for the CDR3: TGTGCCAGCAGCAGGGGGTACAATGAGCAGTTCTTC. The chain couples TRBV7-2 to TRBJ2-1, with a tentative D call TRBD1 (6 bases). Germline V gene sequence: CDR1 SGHTA, CDR2 FQGNSA. The CDR3 totals 12 residues. V dropped 5 bases and J dropped 4 bases, with 6 bases sitting between them.

The V and J genes are TRBV5-8 and TRBJ2-7; 8 bases line up with TRBD1. The germline V gene encodes CDR1 SGHTS and CDR2 YDEGEE. The CDR3 is 14 residues long. V trimming: 4 bases; J trimming: 1 base; junction bases outside the gene matches: 4. CDR3 amino acids: CASSPRTGSYEQYF. DNA for the CDR3: TGTGCCAGCAGCCCCCGGACAGGGTCCTACGAGCAGTACTTC.